This TCR beta chain was documented in a study of CD8 T cells in ankylosing spondylitis. The study, taken as a whole, reports: What appeared characteristic of ankylosing spondylitis blood was a TCR beta motif of 7 or 8 highly homologous variants.

This clonotype was observed a handful of times. Its antigen remains unknown. TCRdb re-called the 5' RACE reads with MiXCR, one entry per CDR3 protein. The top ten clones hold 6.5% to 7% of a sample with about 500,000 distinct CDR3 sequences, roughly 13% of them seen once. CDR1 is MGHRA, CDR2 YSYEKL, per germline. The CDR3 is 16 amino acids. The V and J ends lost 2 bases and 0 bases, in that order; junction bases with no gene match: 3. The sequencing input was blood, either unsorted or a sorted T cell fraction (not recorded which). The sequence was obtained from a male donor with ankylosing spondylitis. This sequence joins TRBV4-1 and TRBJ2-2; TRBD1 matches 7 bases. The CDR3, as DNA: TGCGCCAGCAGCCAATCTGGGACAGCGAACACCGGGGAGCTGTTTTTT. Its protein is CASSQSGTANTGELFF.